The sequence of this T cell receptor beta chain was determined in a study of blood T cell repertoires in COVID-19. For the study at large: The United States, Italy and Spain supplied acute and convalescent COVID-19 samples. PBMCs, B-cell-depleted T cells, or T cells were the source of the cDNA or gDNA that made up the material.

TCRdb keeps only in-frame clones here, not all; method: immunoSEQ multiplex PCR. Among approximately 500,000 clones listed, 85% to 90% were seen once. CDR1 and CDR2 (germline): SGHAT, FQNNGV. The CDR3 totals 14 residues. The germline V and J ends were trimmed by 7 bases and 1 base, with 13 bases remaining between them. Sequenced input: peripheral blood. The chain recombines TRBV11-2 with TRBJ1-2; TRBD1 is a possible D gene (6 bases). The sequence came from a woman aged 45-60 years with COVID-19, enrolled during active disease. The CDR3 DNA reads TGTGCCAGCACCCTAGACAGGATTAACTATGGCTACACCTTC. It codes for CASTLDRINYGYTF.